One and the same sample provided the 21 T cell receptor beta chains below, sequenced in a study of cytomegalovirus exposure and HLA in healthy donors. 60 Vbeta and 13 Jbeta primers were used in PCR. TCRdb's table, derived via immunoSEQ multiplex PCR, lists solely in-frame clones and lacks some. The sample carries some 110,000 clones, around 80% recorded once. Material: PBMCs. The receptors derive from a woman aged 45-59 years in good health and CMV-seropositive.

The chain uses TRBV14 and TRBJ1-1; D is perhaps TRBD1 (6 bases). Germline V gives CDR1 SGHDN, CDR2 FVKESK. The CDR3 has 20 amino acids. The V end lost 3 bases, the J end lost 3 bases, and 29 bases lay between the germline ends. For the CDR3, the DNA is TGTGCCAGCAGCCAGAGACCCGGACAGTTCTACAGGGTCCCCCACACTGAAGCTTTCTTT. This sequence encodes CASSQRPGQFYRVPHTEAFF.

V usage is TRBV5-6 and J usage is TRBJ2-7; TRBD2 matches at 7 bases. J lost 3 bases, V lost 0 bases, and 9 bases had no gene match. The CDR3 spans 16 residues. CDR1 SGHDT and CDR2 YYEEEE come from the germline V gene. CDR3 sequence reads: CASSLGGRGKDYEQYF. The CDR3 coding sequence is TGTGCCAGCAGCTTGGGAGGGCGGGGGAAAGACTACGAGCAGTACTTC.

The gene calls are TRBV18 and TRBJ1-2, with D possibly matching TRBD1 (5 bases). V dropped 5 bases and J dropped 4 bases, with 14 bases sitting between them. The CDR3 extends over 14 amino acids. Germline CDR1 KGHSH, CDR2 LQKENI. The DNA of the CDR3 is TGTGCCAGCTCATTCCTCCAGGGAACCTATGGCTACACCTTC. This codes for CASSFLQGTYGYTF.

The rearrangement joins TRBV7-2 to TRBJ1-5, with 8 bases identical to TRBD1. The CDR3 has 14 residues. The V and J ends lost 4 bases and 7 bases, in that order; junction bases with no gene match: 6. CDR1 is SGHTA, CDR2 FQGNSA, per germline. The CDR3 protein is CASSSDRVGQPQHF. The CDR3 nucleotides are TGTGCCAGCAGCTCGGACAGGGTGGGACAGCCCCAGCATTTT.

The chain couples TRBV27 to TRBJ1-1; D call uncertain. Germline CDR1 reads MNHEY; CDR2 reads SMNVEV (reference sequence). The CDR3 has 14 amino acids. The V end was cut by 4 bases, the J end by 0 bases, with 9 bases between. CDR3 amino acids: CASSSQRVNTEAFF. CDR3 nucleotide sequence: TGTGCCAGCAGTTCCCAACGGGTGAACACTGAAGCTTTCTTT.

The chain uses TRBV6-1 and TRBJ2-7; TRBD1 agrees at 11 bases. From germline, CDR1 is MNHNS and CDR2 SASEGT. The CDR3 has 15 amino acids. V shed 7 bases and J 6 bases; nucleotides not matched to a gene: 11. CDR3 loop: CASNILDRGPSEQYF. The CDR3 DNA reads TGTGCCAGCAACATTTTGGACAGGGGGCCCTCCGAGCAGTACTTC.

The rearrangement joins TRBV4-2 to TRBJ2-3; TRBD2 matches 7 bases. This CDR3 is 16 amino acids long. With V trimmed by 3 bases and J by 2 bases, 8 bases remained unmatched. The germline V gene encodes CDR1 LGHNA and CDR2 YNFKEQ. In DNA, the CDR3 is TGTGCCAGCAGCCATGGGAGGGGACTCAACACAGATACGCAGTATTTT. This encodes CASSHGRGLNTDTQYF.

CDR3 DNA: TGTGCCAGCAGTTACTCCCCCGGGACAGATGACATTCAGTACTTC. Translation gives CASSYSPGTDDIQYF. The chain couples TRBV6-5 to TRBJ2-4; 7 positions match TRBD1. The J segment lost 8 bases and the V segment lost 0 bases, leaving 7 bases of the junction unmatched. This CDR3 is built from 15 residues. The germline V gene has CDR1 MNHEY and CDR2 SVGAGI.

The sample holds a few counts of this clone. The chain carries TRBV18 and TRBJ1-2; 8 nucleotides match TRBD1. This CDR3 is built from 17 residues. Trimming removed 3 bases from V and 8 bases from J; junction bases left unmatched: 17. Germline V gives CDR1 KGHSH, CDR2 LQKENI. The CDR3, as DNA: TGTGCCAGCTCACCCACTGGACAGGGCCCATTGGCAGGAGGCTACACCTTC. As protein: CASSPTGQGPLAGGYTF. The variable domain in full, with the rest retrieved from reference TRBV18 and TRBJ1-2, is NAGVMQNPRHLVRRRGQEARLRCSPMKGHSHVYWYRQLPEEGLKFMVYLQKENIIDESGMPKERFSAEFPKEGPSILRIQQVVRGDSAAYFCASSPTGQGPLAGGYTFGSGTRLTVV.

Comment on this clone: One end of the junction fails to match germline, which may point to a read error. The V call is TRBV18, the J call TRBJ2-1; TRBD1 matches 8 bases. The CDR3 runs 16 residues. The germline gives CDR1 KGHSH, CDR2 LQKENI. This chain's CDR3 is CVSSPRTGSSYNEQFF. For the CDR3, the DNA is TGTGTCAGCTCACCACGGACAGGGTCATCCTACAATGAGCAGTTCTTC. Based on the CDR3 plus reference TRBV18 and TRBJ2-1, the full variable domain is NAGVMQNPRHLVRRRGQEARLRCSPMKGHSHVYWYRQLPEEGLKFMVYLQKENIIDESGMPKERFSAEFPKEGPSILRIQQVVRGDSAAYFCVSSPRTGSSYNEQFFGPGTRLTVL.

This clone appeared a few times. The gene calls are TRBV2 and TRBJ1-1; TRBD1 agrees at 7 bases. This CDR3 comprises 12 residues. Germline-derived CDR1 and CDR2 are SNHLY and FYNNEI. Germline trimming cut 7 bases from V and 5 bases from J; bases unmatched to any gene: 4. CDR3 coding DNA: TGTGCCAGCACCATGACAGGGACTGAAGCTTTCTTT. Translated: CASTMTGTEAFF.

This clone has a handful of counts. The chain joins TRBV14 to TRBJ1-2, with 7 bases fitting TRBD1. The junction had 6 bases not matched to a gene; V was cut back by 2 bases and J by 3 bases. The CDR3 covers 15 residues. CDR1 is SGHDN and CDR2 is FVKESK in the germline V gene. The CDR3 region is CASSQLGQSYYGYTF. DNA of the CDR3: TGTGCCAGCAGCCAATTGGGACAGAGCTACTATGGCTACACCTTC.

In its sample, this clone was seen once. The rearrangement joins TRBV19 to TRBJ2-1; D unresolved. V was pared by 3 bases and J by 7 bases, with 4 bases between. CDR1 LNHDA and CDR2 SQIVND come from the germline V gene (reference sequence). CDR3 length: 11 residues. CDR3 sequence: CASSMQNEQFF. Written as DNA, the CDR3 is TGTGCCAGTAGTATGCAGAATGAGCAGTTCTTC.

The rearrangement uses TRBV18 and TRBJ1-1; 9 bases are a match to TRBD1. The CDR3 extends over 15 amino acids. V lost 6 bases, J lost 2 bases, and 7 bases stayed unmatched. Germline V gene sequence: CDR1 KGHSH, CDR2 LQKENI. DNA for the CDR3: TGTGCCAGCTCCAGATGGGGACAGGGAAACACTGAAGCTTTCTTT. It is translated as CASSRWGQGNTEAFF.

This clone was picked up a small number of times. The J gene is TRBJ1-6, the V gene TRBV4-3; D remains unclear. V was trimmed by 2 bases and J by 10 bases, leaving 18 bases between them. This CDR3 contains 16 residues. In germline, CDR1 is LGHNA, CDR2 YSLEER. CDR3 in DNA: TGCGCCAGCAGCCAACAATTCCCCGCAGTCCGATCACCCCTCCACTTT. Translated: CASSQQFPAVRSPLHF.

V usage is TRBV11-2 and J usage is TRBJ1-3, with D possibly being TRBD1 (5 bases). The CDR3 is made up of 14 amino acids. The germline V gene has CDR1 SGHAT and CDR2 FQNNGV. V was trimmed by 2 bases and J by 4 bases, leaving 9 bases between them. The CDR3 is CASSLRQGGNTIYF. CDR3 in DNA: TGTGCCAGCAGCTTAAGGCAGGGAGGAAACACCATATATTTT.

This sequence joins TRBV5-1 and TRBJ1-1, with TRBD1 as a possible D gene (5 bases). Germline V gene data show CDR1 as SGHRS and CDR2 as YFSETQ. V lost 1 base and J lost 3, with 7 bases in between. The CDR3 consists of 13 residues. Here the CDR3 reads CASSLTGDTEAFF. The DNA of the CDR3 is TGCGCCAGCAGCTTGACAGGAGACACTGAAGCTTTCTTT.

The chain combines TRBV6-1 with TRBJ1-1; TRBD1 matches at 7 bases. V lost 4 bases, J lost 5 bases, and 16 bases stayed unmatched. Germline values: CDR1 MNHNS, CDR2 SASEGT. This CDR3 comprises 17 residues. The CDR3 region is CASSGHVPGGGLTEAFF. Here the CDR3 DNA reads TGTGCCAGCAGTGGCCACGTGCCAGGGGGAGGTTTGACTGAAGCTTTCTTT.

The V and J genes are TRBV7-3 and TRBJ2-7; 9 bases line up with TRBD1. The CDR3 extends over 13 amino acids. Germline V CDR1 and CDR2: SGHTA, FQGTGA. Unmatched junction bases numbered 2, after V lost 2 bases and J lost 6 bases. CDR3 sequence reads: CASSLRQGGEQYF. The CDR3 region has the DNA TGTGCCAGCAGCTTACGACAGGGGGGCGAGCAGTACTTC. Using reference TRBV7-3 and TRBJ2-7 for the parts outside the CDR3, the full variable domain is GAGVSQTPSNKVTEKGKYVELRCDPISGHTALYWYRQSLGQGPEFLIYFQGTGAADDSGLPNDRFFAVRPEGSVSTLKIQRTERGDSAVYLCASSLRQGGEQYFGPGTRLTVT.

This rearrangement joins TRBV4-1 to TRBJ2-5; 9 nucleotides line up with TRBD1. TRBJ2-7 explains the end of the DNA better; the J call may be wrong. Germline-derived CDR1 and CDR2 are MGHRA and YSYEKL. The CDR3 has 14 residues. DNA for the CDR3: TGCGCCAGCAGCCCACAGGACAGGGGTGGCGAGCAGTACTTC. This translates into CASSPQDRGGEQYF.

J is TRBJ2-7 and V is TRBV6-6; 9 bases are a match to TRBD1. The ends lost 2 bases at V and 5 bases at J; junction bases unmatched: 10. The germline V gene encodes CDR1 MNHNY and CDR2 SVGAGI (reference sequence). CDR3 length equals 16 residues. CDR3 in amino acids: CASSYPPGTGTHEQYF. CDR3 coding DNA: TGTGCCAGCAGTTACCCCCCCGGGACAGGGACCCACGAGCAGTACTTC.